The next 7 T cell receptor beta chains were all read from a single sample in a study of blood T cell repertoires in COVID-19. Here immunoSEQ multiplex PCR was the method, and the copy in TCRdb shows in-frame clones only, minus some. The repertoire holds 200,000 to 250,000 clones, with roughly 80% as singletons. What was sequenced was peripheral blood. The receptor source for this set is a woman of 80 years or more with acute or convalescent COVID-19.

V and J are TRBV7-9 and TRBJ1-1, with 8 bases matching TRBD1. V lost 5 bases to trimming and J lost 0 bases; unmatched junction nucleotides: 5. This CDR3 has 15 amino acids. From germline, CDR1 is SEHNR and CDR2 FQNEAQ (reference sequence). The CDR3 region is CASSPRTGMNTEAFF. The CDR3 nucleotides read TGTGCCAGCAGCCCCCGGACAGGGATGAACACTGAAGCTTTCTTT.

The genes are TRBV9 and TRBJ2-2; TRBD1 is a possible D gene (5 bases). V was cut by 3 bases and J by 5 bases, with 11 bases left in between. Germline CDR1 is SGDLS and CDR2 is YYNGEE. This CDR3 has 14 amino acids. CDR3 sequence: CASSESPGTGELFF. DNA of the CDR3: TGTGCCAGCAGCGAGTCCCCAGGGACCGGGGAGCTGTTTTTT.

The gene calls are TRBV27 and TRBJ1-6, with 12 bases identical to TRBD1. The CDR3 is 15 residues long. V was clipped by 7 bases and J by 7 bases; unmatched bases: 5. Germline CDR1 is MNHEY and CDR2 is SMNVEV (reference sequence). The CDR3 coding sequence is TGTGCCAGCAACCTCGGGACAGGGGGCAATTCACCCCTCCACTTT. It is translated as CASNLGTGGNSPLHF.

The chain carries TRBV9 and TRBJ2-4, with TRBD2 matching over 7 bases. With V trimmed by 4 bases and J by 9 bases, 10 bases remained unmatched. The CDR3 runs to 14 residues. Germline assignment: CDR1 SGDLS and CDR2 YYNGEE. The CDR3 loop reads CASSSWGGNGIQYF. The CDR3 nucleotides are TGTGCCAGCAGCTCGTGGGGGGGAAATGGCATTCAGTACTTC.

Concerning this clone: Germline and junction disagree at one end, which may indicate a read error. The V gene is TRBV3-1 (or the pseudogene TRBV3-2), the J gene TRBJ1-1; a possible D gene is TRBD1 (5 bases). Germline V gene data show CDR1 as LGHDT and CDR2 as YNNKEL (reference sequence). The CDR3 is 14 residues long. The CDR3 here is CASTQRGQGTEAFF. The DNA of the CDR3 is TGTGCCAGCACCCAAAGGGGTCAGGGCACTGAAGCTTTCTTT.

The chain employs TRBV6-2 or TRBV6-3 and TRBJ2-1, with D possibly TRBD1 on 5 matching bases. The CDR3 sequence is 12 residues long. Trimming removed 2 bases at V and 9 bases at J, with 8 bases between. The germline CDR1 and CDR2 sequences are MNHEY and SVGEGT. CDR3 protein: CASSYPRGEQFF. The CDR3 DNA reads TGTGCCAGCAGTTACCCTAGGGGTGAGCAGTTCTTC.

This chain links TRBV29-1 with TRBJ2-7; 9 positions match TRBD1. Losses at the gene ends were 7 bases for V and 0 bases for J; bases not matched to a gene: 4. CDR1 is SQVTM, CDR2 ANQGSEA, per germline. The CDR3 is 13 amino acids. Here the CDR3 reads CSATTGGSYEQYF. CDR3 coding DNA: TGCAGCGCCACGACAGGGGGCTCCTACGAGCAGTACTTC.